Here is one T cell receptor (beta chain) with its context. Its specificity is unknown. Germline-derived CDR1 and CDR2 are MGHDK and SYGVNS. The CDR3 contains 13 residues. V was clipped by 8 bases and J by 2 bases, with 12 bases between them. This sample was taken from a study of T cell clonotyping in hematopoietic cell transplantation. Findings and caveats of the study: After transplant, recipient diversity fell while pathologically expanded clonotypes grew through day 180. Few recipient clonotypes overlapped donors; over 97% were de novo at given depth. Graft donor and pretransplant recipient Inverse Simpson Index values predicted broader posttransplant TCR diversity.

Sequenced by immunoSEQ multiplex PCR; TCRdb stores in-frame clones only, minus some. Among 70,000 or so clones listed, roughly 93% were seen once. The TCR comes from a man aged 50 to 59 in good health. Some clones in this sample may be carry-over from other donors' samples. Sequenced material: peripheral blood mononuclear cells. The chain recombines TRBV25-1 with TRBJ1-2; D unclear. The CDR3 here is CASQGQLNYGYTF. Here the CDR3 DNA reads TGTGCCAGCCAAGGGCAGCTCAACTATGGCTACACCTTC.